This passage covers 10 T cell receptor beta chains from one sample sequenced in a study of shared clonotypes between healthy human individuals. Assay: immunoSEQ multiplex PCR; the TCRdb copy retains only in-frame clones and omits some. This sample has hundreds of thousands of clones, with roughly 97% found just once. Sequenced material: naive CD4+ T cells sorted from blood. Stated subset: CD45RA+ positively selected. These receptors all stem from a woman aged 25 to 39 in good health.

The CDR3 loop reads CSAGQPGTQYF. The CDR3 DNA follows: TGCAGCGCCGGACAGCCCGGGACCCAGTACTTC. The rearrangement links TRBV29-1 to TRBJ2-5; TRBD1 might be the D (6 bases). Trimming took off 7 bases at V and 7 bases at J, with 13 bases between the two ends. Germline V gives CDR1 SQVTM, CDR2 ANQGSEA. The CDR3 consists of 11 residues. Looking up the rest from reference TRBV29-1 and TRBJ2-5 gives the full variable domain: SAVISQKPSRDICQRGTSLTIQCQVDSQVTMMFWYRQQPGQSLTLIATANQGSEATYESGFVIDKFPISRPNLTFSTLTVSNMSPEDSSIYLCSAGQPGTQYFGPGTRLLVL.

CDR3 sequence (DNA): TGTGCCAGCAGTTTAGGGACTTGGACTAGCGGGAGGGCCCGGTACGAGCAGTACTTC. Its translation is CASSLGTWTSGRARYEQYF. This chain uses TRBV28 with TRBJ2-7; 15 nucleotides match TRBD2. In germline, CDR1 is MDHEN, CDR2 SYDVKM. After removal of 2 bases from V and 4 bases from J, the junction contained 12 bases not matched to a gene. This CDR3 region has 19 residues.

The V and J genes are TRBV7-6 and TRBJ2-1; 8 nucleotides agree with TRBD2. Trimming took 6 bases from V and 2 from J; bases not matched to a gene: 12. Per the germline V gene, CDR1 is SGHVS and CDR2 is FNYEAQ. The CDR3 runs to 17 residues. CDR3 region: CASRRAKAGEAYNEQFF. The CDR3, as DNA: TGTGCCAGCAGACGGGCAAAAGCGGGAGAAGCCTACAATGAGCAGTTCTTC.

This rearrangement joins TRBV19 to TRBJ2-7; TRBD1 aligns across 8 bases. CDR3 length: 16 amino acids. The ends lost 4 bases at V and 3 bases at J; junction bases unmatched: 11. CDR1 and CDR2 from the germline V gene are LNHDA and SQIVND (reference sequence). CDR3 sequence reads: CASSTGTGVSFYEQYF. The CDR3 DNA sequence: TGTGCCAGTAGTACCGGGACAGGTGTGTCATTCTACGAGCAGTACTTC. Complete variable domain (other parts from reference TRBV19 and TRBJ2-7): DGGITQSPKYLFRKEGQNVTLSCEQNLNHDAMYWYRQDPGQGLRLIYYSQIVNDFQKGDIAEGYSVSREKKESFPLTVTSAQKNPTAFYLCASSTGTGVSFYEQYFGPGTRLTVT.

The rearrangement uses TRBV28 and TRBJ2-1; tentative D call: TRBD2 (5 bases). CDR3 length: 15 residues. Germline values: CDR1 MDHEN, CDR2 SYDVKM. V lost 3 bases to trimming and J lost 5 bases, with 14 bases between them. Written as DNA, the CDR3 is TGTGCCAGCAGTTTCTACCGGGATTGGGACAATGAGCAGTTCTTC. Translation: CASSFYRDWDNEQFF.

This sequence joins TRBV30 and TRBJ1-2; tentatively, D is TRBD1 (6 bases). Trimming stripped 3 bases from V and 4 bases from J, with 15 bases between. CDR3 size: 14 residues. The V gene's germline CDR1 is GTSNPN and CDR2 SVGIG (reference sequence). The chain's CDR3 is CAWSAGAAVYGYTF. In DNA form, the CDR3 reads TGTGCCTGGAGCGCAGGGGCGGCTGTCTATGGCTACACCTTC.

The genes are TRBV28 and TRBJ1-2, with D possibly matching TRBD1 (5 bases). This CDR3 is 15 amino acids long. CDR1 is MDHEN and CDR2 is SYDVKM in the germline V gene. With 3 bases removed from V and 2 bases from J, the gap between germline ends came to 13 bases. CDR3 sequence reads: CASSFYSGENYGYTF. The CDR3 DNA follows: TGTGCCAGCAGTTTCTATTCGGGGGAGAACTATGGCTACACCTTC.

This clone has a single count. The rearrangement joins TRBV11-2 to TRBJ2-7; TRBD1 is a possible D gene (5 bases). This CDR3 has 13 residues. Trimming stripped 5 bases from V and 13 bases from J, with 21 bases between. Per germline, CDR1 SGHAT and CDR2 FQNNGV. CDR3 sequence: CASSPQGVAEPYF. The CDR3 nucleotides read TGTGCCAGCAGCCCGCAAGGGGTAGCCGAGCCTTACTTC.

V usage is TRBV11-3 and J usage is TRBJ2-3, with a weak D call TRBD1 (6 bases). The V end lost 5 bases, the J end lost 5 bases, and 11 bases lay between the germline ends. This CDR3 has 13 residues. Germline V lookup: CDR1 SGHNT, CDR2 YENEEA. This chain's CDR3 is CASSPRGGDTQYF. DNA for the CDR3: TGTGCCAGCAGCCCTAGAGGGGGAGATACGCAGTATTTT.

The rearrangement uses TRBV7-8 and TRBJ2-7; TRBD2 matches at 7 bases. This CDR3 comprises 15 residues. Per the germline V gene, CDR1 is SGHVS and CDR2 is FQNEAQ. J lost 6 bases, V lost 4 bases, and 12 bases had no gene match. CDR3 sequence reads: CASSSWGGSGFEQYF. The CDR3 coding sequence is TGTGCCAGCAGCTCGTGGGGGGGGAGTGGGTTCGAGCAGTACTTC. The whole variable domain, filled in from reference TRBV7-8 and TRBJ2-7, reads GAGVSQSPRYKVAKRGQDVALRCDPISGHVSLFWYQQALGQGPEFLTYFQNEAQLDKSGLPSDRFFAERPEGSVSTLKIQRTQQEDSAVYLCASSSWGGSGFEQYFGPGTRLTVT.